Listed below are T cell receptor beta chains from one sample, sequenced in a study of tumor-infiltrating lymphocytes in oesophageal squamous cell carcinoma. TCRdb passed the PCR reads through MiXCR, listing each CDR3 protein once. The sample holds about 21,000 distinct CDR3 sequences, 40% to 45% seen once. The sample was normal esophageal tissue next to the tumor. These receptors came from a male donor with esophageal squamous cell carcinoma. The CDR3 runs from the conserved cysteine through the conserved F or W.

v_call,j_call,cdr3_aa
TRBV10-3,TRBJ2-1,CAIKESSGNEQFF
TRBV27,TRBJ1-2,CASSLMMGFLYGYNF
TRBV7-2,TRBJ1-1,CASSLEGLQDTEAFF
TRBV7-7,TRBJ2-5,CASSPTGTSRETQYF
TRBV28,NA,CASSSSSDEQFF
TRBV7-2,TRBJ2-7,CASSFPLRRSYEQYF
TRBV7-2,TRBJ1-4,CASSSQGAANEKLFF
TRBV5-3,TRBJ2-1,CARSLAPRREKHNEQFF
TRBV7-2,TRBJ2-3,CASSPVTGQGAGELYF
TRBV12-3/TRBV12-4,NA,CASSLLSAGGEQFF
TRBV11-2,TRBJ2-3,CASSLGTASGSTDTQYF
TRBV7-2,TRBJ1-1,CASSEGLTEAFF
TRBV7-9,TRBJ1-1,CASSLVKATEAFF
TRBV6-1,TRBJ2-7,CASSTGYSYEQYF
TRBV19,NA,CASSPSLGQGQYF
TRBV7-2,TRBJ2-5,CASSPRAGAETQYF
TRBV3-1,TRBJ2-1,CASSQDPPSGSWYNEQFF
TRBV7-9,TRBJ1-1,CASSSGTAQIVEGAFF
TRBV7-6,TRBJ2-5,CASSSFRGTSGNNEQYF
TRBV7-6,TRBJ2-1,CASSRGPRDEFF
TRBV5-1,TRBJ1-2,CASSPVVQGGGYTF
TRBV5-1,TRBJ2-3,CASSSGLQGDTQYF
TRBV7-6,TRBJ2-5,CASSPGGKETQYF
TRBV7-6,TRBJ1-2,CASSLADYGYTF
TRBV28,TRBJ2-1,CASSLMTSGAYNEQFF
TRBV6-8,TRBJ2-5,CASSWVFQETQYF
TRBV5-1,NA,CASSLWGVQETQYF
TRBV7-6,TRBJ2-5,CASSVGETQYF
TRBV5-1,TRBJ2-3,CASSLGQGVGTDTQYF
TRBV7-2,NA,CASSLSGGETQYF
TRBV7-2,TRBJ2-4,CASSLGDQPQRDIAKNIQYF
TRBV12-5,TRBJ2-1,CASGPGSSGGYNEQFF
TRBV7-2,TRBJ1-2,CASSLDGGANYGYTF
TRBV28,NA,CASSYTYYEQYF